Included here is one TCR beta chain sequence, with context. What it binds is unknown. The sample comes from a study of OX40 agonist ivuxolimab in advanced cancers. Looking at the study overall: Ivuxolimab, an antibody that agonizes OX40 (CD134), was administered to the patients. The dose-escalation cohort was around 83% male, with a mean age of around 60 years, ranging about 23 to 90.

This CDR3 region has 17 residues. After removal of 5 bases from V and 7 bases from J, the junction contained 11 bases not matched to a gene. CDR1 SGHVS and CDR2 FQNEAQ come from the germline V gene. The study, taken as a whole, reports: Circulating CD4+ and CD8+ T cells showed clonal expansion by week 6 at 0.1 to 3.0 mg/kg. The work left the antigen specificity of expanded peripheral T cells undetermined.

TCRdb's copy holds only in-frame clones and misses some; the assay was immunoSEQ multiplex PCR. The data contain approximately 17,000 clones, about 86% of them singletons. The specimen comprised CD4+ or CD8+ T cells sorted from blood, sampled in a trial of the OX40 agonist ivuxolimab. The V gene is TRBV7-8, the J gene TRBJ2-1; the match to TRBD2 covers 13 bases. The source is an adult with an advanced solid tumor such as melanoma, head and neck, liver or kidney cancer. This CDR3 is CASSPSFGTSGVNEQFF. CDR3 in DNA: TGTGCCAGCAGCCCATCGTTCGGGACTAGCGGGGTGAATGAGCAGTTCTTC.